The 5 T cell receptor beta chains reported below all come from one sample, sequenced in a study of tumour-infiltrating T cells in Burkitt lymphoma. Sequencing was performed with immunoSEQ multiplex PCR; in TCRdb, only in-frame clones are kept and a portion is missing. This repertoire shows approximately 5,400 clones, around 10% found once; its top ten account for about 2.2%. Sequences were obtained from tumor tissue. The origin of the receptors is a human donor with diffuse large B-cell lymphoma.

The chain is built from TRBV25-1 and TRBJ2-3, with D possibly matching TRBD2 (5 bases). This CDR3 has 16 amino acids. V was pared by 1 base and J by 6 bases, with 17 bases between. CDR1 and CDR2 from the germline V gene are MGHDK and SYGVNS. CDR3 nucleotide sequence: TGTGCCAGCAGTGAATTGGAGGACGCGGCGGCGGATACGCAGTATTTT. Its translation is CASSELEDAAADTQYF.

This chain links TRBV5-4 with TRBJ1-2; a possible D gene is TRBD1 (6 bases). CDR1 and CDR2 from the germline V gene are SGHNT and YYREEE (reference sequence). There are 14 residues in the CDR3. Trimming shortened V by 1 base and J by 4 bases, and 11 bases separated the two germline ends. CDR3 loop: CASSLSGTRYGYTF. CDR3 nucleotides: TGTGCCAGCAGCTTGTCTGGGACACGCTATGGCTACACCTTC.

There are a few counts of this clone. This sample includes further DNA sequences coding for the same CDR3. The V call is TRBV6-1, the J call TRBJ1-3; tentatively, D is TRBD1 (6 bases). CDR1 and CDR2 from the germline V gene are MNHNS and SASEGT. V lost 0 bases to trimming and J lost 6 bases, with 12 bases between them. The CDR3 is 15 amino acids. The CDR3 region has the DNA TGTGCCAGCAGTGAAGCGGCAGGACAGCTAAACACCATATATTTT. Its protein product is CASSEAAGQLNTIYF.

This chain links TRBV5-1 with TRBJ2-3, with TRBD2 matching over 15 bases. Germline V gives CDR1 SGHRS, CDR2 YFSETQ. Unmatched junction bases numbered 8, after V lost 4 bases and J lost 2 bases. The CDR3 covers 18 residues. The CDR3, as DNA: TGCGCCAGCAGCGGGACTAGCGGGGGGTCACTCTTCACAGATACGCAGTATTTT. It is translated as CASSGTSGGSLFTDTQYF. Based on the CDR3 plus reference TRBV5-1 and TRBJ2-3, the full variable domain is KAGVTQTPRYLIKTRGQQVTLSCSPISGHRSVSWYQQTPGQGLQFLFEYFSETQRNKGNFPGRFSGRQFSNSRSEMNVSTLELGDSALYLCASSGTSGGSLFTDTQYFGPGTRLTVL.

The rearrangement joins TRBV14 to TRBJ1-1; no clear D gene. The germline V and J ends were trimmed by 0 bases and 2 bases, with 10 bases remaining between them. Germline assignment: CDR1 SGHDN and CDR2 FVKESK. The length of the CDR3 is 15 residues. CDR3 residues: CASSQDYGSNTEAFF. The CDR3 DNA reads as TGTGCCAGCAGCCAAGATTATGGCAGCAACACTGAAGCTTTCTTT. Looking up the rest from reference TRBV14 and TRBJ1-1 gives the full variable domain: EAGVTQFPSHSVIEKGQTVTLRCDPISGHDNLYWYRRVMGKEIKFLLHFVKESKQDESGMPNNRFLAERTGGTYSTLKVQPAELEDSGVYFCASSQDYGSNTEAFFGQGTRLTVV.